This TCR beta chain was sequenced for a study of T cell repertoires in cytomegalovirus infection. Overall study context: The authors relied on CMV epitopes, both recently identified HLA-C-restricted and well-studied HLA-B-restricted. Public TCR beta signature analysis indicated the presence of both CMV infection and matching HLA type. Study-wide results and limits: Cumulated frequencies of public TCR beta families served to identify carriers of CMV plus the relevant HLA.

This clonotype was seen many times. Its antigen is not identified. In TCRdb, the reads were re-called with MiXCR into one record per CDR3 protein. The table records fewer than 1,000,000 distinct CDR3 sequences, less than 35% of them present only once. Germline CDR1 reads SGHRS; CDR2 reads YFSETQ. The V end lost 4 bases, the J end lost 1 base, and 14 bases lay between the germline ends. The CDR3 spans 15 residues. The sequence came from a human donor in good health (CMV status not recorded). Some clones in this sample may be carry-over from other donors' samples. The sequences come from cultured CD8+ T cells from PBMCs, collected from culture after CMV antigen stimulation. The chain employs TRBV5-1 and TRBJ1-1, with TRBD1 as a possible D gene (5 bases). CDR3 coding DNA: TGCGCCAGCAGCCCCTTGGGACTACCGAACACTGAAGCTTTCTTT. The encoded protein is CASSPLGLPNTEAFF.